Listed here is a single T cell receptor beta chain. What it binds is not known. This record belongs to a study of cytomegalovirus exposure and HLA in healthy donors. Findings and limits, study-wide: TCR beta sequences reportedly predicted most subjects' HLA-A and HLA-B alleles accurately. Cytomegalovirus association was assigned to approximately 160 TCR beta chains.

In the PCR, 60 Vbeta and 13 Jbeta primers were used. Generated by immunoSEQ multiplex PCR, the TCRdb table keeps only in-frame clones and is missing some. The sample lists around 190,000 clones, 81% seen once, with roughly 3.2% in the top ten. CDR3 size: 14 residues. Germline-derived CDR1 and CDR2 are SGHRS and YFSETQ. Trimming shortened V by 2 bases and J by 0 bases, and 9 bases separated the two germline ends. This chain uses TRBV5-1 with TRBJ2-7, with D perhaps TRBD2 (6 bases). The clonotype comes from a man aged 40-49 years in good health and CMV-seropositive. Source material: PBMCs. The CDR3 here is CASSFRESSYEQYF. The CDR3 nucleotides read TGCGCCAGCAGCTTCCGGGAGAGCTCCTACGAGCAGTACTTC.